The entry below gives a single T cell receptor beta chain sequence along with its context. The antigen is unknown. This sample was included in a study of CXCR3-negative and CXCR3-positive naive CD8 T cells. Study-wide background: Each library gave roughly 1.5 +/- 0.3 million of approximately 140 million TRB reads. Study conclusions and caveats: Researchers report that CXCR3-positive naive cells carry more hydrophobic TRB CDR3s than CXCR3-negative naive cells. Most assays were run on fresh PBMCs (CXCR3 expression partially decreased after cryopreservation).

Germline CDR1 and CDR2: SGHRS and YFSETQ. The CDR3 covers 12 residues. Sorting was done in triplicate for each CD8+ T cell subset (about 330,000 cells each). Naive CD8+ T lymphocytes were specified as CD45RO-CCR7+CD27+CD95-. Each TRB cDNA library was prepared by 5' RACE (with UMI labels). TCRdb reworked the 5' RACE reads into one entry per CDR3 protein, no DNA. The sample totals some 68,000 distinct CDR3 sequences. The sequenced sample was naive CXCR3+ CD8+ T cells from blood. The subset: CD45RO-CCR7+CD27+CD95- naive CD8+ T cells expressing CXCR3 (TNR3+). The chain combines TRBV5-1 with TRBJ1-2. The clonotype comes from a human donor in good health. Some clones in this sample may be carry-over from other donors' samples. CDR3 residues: CASSLEGRGYTF.